Below are 6 T cell receptor beta chains sequenced from a single sample in a study of cytomegalovirus exposure and HLA in healthy donors. PCR amplification relied on 60 Vbeta primers (plus 13 Jbeta primers). The table came from immunoSEQ multiplex PCR; TCRdb's copy has only in-frame clones and leaves some out. The profile shows about 140,000 clones, about 82% of them singletons. The specimen was PBMCs. These receptors were taken from a male donor in good health and CMV-seronegative.

Notes on this clone: A read error may produce the germline difference seen at one junction end. Other DNA sequences in this sample translate to the same CDR3. This chain connects TRBV27 to TRBJ2-7; D gene uncertain. CDR1 and CDR2 from the germline V gene are MNHEY and SMNVEV (reference sequence). The CDR3 consists of 15 residues. CDR3 amino acids: CASSLKEKTAYEQYF. In DNA, the CDR3 is TGTGCCAGTAGTTTAAAGGAGAAGACGGCCTACGAGCAGTACTTC.

The chain is built from TRBV5-4 and TRBJ2-3; TRBD2 aligns across 10 bases. This CDR3 has 19 residues. CDR1 and CDR2 (germline): SGHNT, YYREEE (reference sequence). With 6 bases clipped from V and 0 bases from J, the junction kept 16 bases outside the gene matches. The CDR3 is CASTLPGLASGGSTDTQYF. The CDR3 region has the DNA TGTGCCAGCACCCTTCCGGGACTAGCGTCAGGGGGAAGCACAGATACGCAGTATTTT.

The V gene is TRBV23-1, the J gene TRBJ1-1; 10 bases line up with TRBD1. TRBV23-1 is an open reading frame, and its role is uncertain. This CDR3 is built from 16 residues. The V segment lost 4 bases and the J segment 1 base; nucleotides outside the gene matches: 6. The CDR3 region is CASSLNRDRGNTEAFF. The DNA for the CDR3 is TGCGCCAGCAGTCTAAACCGGGACAGGGGGAACACTGAAGCTTTCTTT.

The CDR3 nucleotides are TGTGCCAGCCGATACAGAACGGCACCCCTCCACTTT. Translated, it gives CASRYRTAPLHF. This chain joins TRBV2 and TRBJ1-6; unclear D gene. The CDR3 contains 12 residues. V lost 8 bases and J lost 11, with 13 bases in between. CDR1 SNHLY and CDR2 FYNNEI come from the germline V gene.

As for this clone: This sample includes further DNA sequences coding for the same CDR3. CDR3 DNA: TGTGCCAGCAGTTTATTTGCAAGGGGTAGGACCGGGGAGCTGTTTTTT. Translated, it gives CASSLFARGRTGELFF. J is TRBJ2-2 and V is TRBV27; a weak D match, TRBD1 (5 bases). The length of the CDR3 is 16 residues. The germline V and J ends were trimmed by 1 base and 5 bases, with 14 bases remaining between them. Germline V gives CDR1 MNHEY, CDR2 SMNVEV (reference sequence).

The rearrangement joins TRBV10-2 to TRBJ2-1, with a possible D match to TRBD2 (6 bases). This CDR3 contains 13 residues. Germline assignment: CDR1 WSHSY and CDR2 SAAADI. V lost 8 bases to trimming and J lost 6 bases, with 14 bases between them. Here the CDR3 reads CASGGFASNEQFF. Written as DNA, the CDR3 is TGCGCCAGCGGAGGGTTTGCTAGCAATGAGCAGTTCTTC.